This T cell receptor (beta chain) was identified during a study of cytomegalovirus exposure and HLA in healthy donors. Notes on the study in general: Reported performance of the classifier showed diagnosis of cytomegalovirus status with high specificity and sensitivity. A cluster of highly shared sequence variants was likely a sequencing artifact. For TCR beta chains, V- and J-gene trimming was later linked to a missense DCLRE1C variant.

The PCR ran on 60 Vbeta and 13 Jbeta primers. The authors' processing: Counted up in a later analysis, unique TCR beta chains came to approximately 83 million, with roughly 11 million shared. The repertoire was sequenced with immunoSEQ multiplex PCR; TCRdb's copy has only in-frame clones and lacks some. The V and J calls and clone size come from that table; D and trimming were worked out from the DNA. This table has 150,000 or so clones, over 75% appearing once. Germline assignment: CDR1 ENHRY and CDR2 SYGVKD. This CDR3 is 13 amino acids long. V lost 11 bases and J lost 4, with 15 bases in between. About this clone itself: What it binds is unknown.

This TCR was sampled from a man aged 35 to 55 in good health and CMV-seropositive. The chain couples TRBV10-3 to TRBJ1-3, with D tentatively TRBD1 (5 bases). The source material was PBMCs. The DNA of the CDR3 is TGTGCCGCCTCTTCAGGGTTCGGAAACACCATATATTTT. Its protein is CAASSGFGNTIYF.